This TCR beta chain was captured in a study of control samples from healthy donors and cancer patients (dated by TCRdb to the early 2020s). Library construction relied on the immunoSEQ multiplex PCR assay. TCRdb took this table from immuneACCESS and kept in-frame rearrangements with V and J called. Such tables lack part of the clones; where checked against another copy, unresolved V genes explain under half of the gap, and the rest is unexplained. Recorded for this sample are tens of thousands of clones; roughly 93% of them occurred a single time. The top ten clonotypes cover under 3.5% of the sample. On this clone: It lacks a known antigen. One base away there is no much larger clone; base qualities are not given.

The specimen was blood. This receptor was obtained from a woman under 40 in good health.

The CDR3 region reads CASSYLQGAANEKLFF. The DNA is TGTGCCAGCAGTTACCTACAGGGGGCAGCTAATGAAAAACTGTTTTTT. The chain joins TRBV6-6 to TRBJ1-4, and 9 bases in between align with TRBD1. From the cysteine through the phenylalanine, the CDR3 covers 16 amino acids. The retained sequence is limited to the CDR3, 48 bases, with the frame set at the first base. Taken from the germline V gene (reference sequence), the CDR1 and CDR2 loops are MNHNY and SVGAGI. Compared with germline, V lacks 2 bases and J lacks 3 bases; bases without a gene match: 4.